The 12 T cell receptor beta chains presented below share a single source sample, sequenced in a study of vaccination and CD4 T cells after COVID-19. No antigens are known for them. An Oncomine TCR Beta short-read assay was used to sequence the DNA from cultured CD4+ T cells. Each CDR3 protein gets one entry after TCRdb re-called the PCR reads with MiXCR. Of approximately 14,000 distinct CDR3 sequences listed, over 55% are singletons. Described treatment: approximately 9-day PBMC culture with coronavirus spike peptide pools or control peptides (ViraFEST assay). Material: CD4+ T cells from blood, cultured in vitro. These receptors were taken from a human donor who had recovered from COVID-19.

The chain links TRBV7-2 to TRBJ1-6; the match to TRBD1 covers 10 bases. V lost 5 bases, J lost 6 bases, and 10 bases stayed unmatched. The CDR3 loop spans 17 amino acids. Germline CDR1 SGHTA, CDR2 FQGNSA. The CDR3 reads CASSPGQGRSLNSPLHF. In DNA form, the CDR3 reads TGTGCCAGCAGCCCGGGACAGGGGAGGTCTCTTAATTCACCCCTCCACTTT.

The chain links TRBV24-1 to TRBJ2-3; D remains unclear. The CDR3 sequence is 11 residues long. Germline CDR1 is KGHDR and CDR2 is SFDVKD. The V and J ends lost 9 bases and 0 bases respectively, with 3 bases between them. CDR3 protein: CATASTDTQYF. The DNA of the CDR3 is TGTGCCACCGCTAGCACAGATACGCAGTATTTT.

The genes are TRBV19 and TRBJ2-7; D is unresolved. V dropped 8 bases and J dropped 3 bases, with 11 bases sitting between them. Germline-derived CDR1 and CDR2 are LNHDA and SQIVND (reference sequence). CDR3 length equals 12 residues. Here the CDR3 reads CASGTASYEQYF. In DNA, the CDR3 is TGTGCCAGTGGCACGGCCAGCTACGAGCAGTACTTC.

The V and J genes are TRBV19 and TRBJ2-1; D ambiguous. Germline V gene sequence: CDR1 LNHDA, CDR2 SQIVND (reference sequence). This CDR3 region has 14 residues. The germline V and J ends were trimmed by 0 bases and 4 bases, with 7 bases remaining between them. CDR3: CASSIDRNYNEQFF. In DNA, the CDR3 is TGTGCCAGTAGTATAGACAGGAATTACAATGAGCAGTTCTTC.

The table lists this clonotype with a count of one. This CDR3 reads CASSLDRAYEQYF. The CDR3 DNA is TGTGCCAGCAGCTTAGACAGGGCCTACGAGCAGTACTTC. The chain joins TRBV7-2 to TRBJ2-7; weak D call: TRBD1 (6 bases). Trimming left V 1 base short and J 2 bases short, with 6 bases between. The CDR3 spans 13 residues. The germline V gene has CDR1 SGHTA and CDR2 FQGNSA.

This rearrangement joins TRBV20-1 to TRBJ2-7, with D tentatively TRBD1 or TRBD2 (7 bases each). Germline CDR1 reads DFQATT; CDR2 reads SNEGSKA (reference sequence). The CDR3 loop spans 13 amino acids. V lost 5 bases and J lost 4, with 15 bases in between. CDR3 sequence (DNA): TGCAGTGCTTGGGGCAGGGGGGGGTACGAGCAGTACTTC. It yields the protein CSAWGRGGYEQYF.

The rearrangement links TRBV2 to TRBJ2-1, with D possibly matching TRBD1 (5 bases). The V and J ends lost 5 bases and 8 bases respectively, with 19 bases between them. In germline, CDR1 is SNHLY, CDR2 FYNNEI. There are 15 residues in the CDR3. The CDR3 sequence is CASSHDRPGMDEQFF. CDR3 nucleotides: TGTGCCAGCAGTCACGACAGACCGGGCATGGATGAGCAGTTCTTC. Together with reference TRBV2 and TRBJ2-1, the CDR3 gives the full variable domain: EPEVTQTPSHQVTQMGQEVILRCVPISNHLYFYWYRQILGQKVEFLVSFYNNEISEKSEIFDDQFSVERPDGSNFTLKIRSTKLEDSAMYFCASSHDRPGMDEQFFGPGTRLTVL.

This clonotype was recorded a few times. The chain is built from TRBV27 and TRBJ1-1; D ambiguous. The V gene lost 5 bases and the J gene lost 7 bases, with 11 bases spanning the gap. CDR1 is MNHEY, CDR2 SMNVEV, per germline (reference sequence). The CDR3 is made up of 12 amino acids. CDR3 in amino acids: CASSPLGGEAFF. DNA for the CDR3: TGTGCCAGCAGTCCCCTAGGCGGTGAAGCTTTCTTT.

This chain connects TRBV11-2 to TRBJ2-1; D is ambiguous. Germline V lookup: CDR1 SGHAT, CDR2 FQNNGV. The CDR3 runs to 17 residues. V was clipped by 2 bases and J by 0 bases, with 14 bases between them. For the CDR3, the DNA is TGTGCCAGCAGCTTATTAGGGTCTACAAGCTCCTACAATGAGCAGTTCTTC. Encoded protein: CASSLLGSTSSYNEQFF.

The chain employs TRBV20-1 and TRBJ1-6; weak D call: TRBD1 (6 bases). This CDR3 has 17 residues. Germline CDR1 is DFQATT and CDR2 is SNEGSKA (reference sequence). V was shortened by 0 bases and J by 10 bases, with 22 bases between the two germline ends. CDR3 protein: CSARDSAGETVNSPLHF. The CDR3 coding sequence is TGCAGTGCTAGAGATTCGGCAGGGGAGACGGTAAACTCACCCCTCCACTTT.

The chain recombines TRBV27 with TRBJ2-1; TRBD1 or TRBD2 may be the D gene (5 bases each). CDR3 length: 15 amino acids. V gave up 4 bases and J gave up 7 bases, with 17 bases separating them. Germline lookup yields CDR1 MNHEY and CDR2 SMNVEV (reference sequence). In DNA, the CDR3 is TGTGCCAGCAGTTCCTATGGACACACGGGGAATGAGCAGTTCTTC. It translates to CASSSYGHTGNEQFF.

This clonotype occurred a few times. The V call is TRBV6-1, the J call TRBJ2-7, with 10 bases lining up with TRBD1. V lost 10 bases to trimming and J lost 3 bases; unmatched junction nucleotides: 6. Germline V gene lookup returns CDR1 MNHNS and CDR2 SASEGT. There are 13 residues in the CDR3. The CDR3 region is CATKGQGFYEQYF. In DNA, the CDR3 is TGTGCCACGAAGGGACAGGGGTTCTACGAGCAGTACTTC.